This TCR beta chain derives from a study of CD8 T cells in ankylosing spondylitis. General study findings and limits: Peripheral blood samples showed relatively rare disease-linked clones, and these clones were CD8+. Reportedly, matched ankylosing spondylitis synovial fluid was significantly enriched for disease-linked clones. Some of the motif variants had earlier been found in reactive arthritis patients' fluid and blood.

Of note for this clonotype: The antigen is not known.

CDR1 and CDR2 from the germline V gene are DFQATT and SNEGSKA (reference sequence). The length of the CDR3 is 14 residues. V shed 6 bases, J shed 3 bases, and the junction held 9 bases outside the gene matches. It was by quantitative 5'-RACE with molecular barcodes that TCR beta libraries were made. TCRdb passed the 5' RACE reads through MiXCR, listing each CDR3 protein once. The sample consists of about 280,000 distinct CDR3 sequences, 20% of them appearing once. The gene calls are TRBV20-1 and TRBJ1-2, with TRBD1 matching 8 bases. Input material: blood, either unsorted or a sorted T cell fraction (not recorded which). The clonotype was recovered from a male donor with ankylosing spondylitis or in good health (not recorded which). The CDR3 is CSATRQGLDYGYTF. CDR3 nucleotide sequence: TGCAGTGCCACAAGACAGGGGTTGGACTATGGCTACACCTTC.